One and the same sample provided the 15 T cell receptor beta chains below, sequenced in a study of cytomegalovirus exposure and HLA in healthy donors. The PCR ran on 60 Vbeta and 13 Jbeta primers. Data came from immunoSEQ multiplex PCR; TCRdb stores just in-frame clones and leaves some out. The data contain some 150,000 clones, approximately 82% of them singletons. The source material was PBMCs. All receptors come from a man in his forties in good health and CMV-seronegative.

The chain links TRBV5-1 to TRBJ2-2, with D possibly matching TRBD2 (7 bases). This CDR3 is built from 15 residues. CDR1 is SGHRS, CDR2 YFSETQ, per germline. V lost 5 bases and J 6 bases, leaving 17 bases between the germline ends. The CDR3 DNA sequence: TGCGCCAGCAGTCTGGAGGGGGGGCGCGCCGGGGAGCTGTTTTTT. Its protein is CASSLEGGRAGELFF.

CDR3 residues: CSVEPANTGELFF. CDR3 nucleotide sequence: TGCAGCGTTGAACCCGCGAACACCGGGGAGCTGTTTTTT. V is TRBV29-1 and J is TRBJ2-2; D is unresolved. This CDR3 has 13 amino acids. V dropped 2 bases and J dropped 0 bases, with 4 bases sitting between them. Germline V gene data show CDR1 as SQVTM and CDR2 as ANQGSEA.

The chain uses TRBV19 and TRBJ2-2, with 7 positions matching TRBD2. The CDR3 is 15 residues long. V dropped 6 bases and J dropped 3; count of bases not matched to a gene: 7. CDR1 and CDR2 from the germline V gene are LNHDA and SQIVND (reference sequence). In DNA form, the CDR3 reads TGTGCCAGTAGATCCATGCGGGGGTACACCGGGGAGCTGTTTTTT. It yields the protein CASRSMRGYTGELFF.

The V gene is TRBV5-4, the J gene TRBJ2-3; 13 bases match TRBD2. The CDR3 extends over 15 amino acids. V dropped 4 bases and J dropped 3; count of bases not matched to a gene: 2. The V gene's germline CDR1 is SGHNT and CDR2 YYREEE (reference sequence). The CDR3 protein is CASSRTSGGTDTQYF. CDR3 DNA sequence: TGTGCCAGCAGCCGGACTAGCGGGGGAACAGATACGCAGTATTTT. The whole variable domain, filled in from reference TRBV5-4 and TRBJ2-3, reads ETGVTQSPTHLIKTRGQQVTLRCSSQSGHNTVSWYQQALGQGPQFIFQYYREEENGRGNFPPRFSGLQFPNYSSELNVNALELDDSALYLCASSRTSGGTDTQYFGPGTRLTVL.

The chain combines TRBV19 with TRBJ1-2; unclear D gene. CDR1 LNHDA and CDR2 SQIVND come from the germline V gene (reference sequence). Trimming shortened V by 7 bases and J by 4 bases, and 22 bases separated the two germline ends. This CDR3 has 16 residues. This CDR3 reads CASTPRELGPGYGYTF. The CDR3 region has the DNA TGTGCCAGTACCCCACGGGAATTAGGACCTGGCTATGGCTACACCTTC.

This chain links TRBV10-2 with TRBJ2-7, with D tentatively TRBD1 (6 bases). Deletions cut 2 bases from V and 2 bases from J, with 13 bases between. Germline values: CDR1 WSHSY, CDR2 SAAADI. The CDR3 consists of 15 residues. CDR3 nucleotides: TGCGCCAGCAGTGAGATTCGGACAGCTACCTACGAGCAGTACTTC. Its protein product is CASSEIRTATYEQYF.

This chain uses TRBV27 with TRBJ2-1; tentatively, D is TRBD2 (6 bases). This CDR3 region has 15 residues. Germline-derived CDR1 and CDR2 are MNHEY and SMNVEV (reference sequence). Trimming left V 6 bases short and J 0 bases short, with 12 bases between. DNA for the CDR3: TGTGCCAGCAGCGCGGGGATGAGCTCCTACAATGAGCAGTTCTTC. Protein: CASSAGMSSYNEQFF.

The rearrangement joins TRBV6-5 to TRBJ1-1; D gene uncertain. CDR3 size: 15 residues. Germline V gives CDR1 MNHEY, CDR2 SVGAGI. V was trimmed by 5 bases and J by 1 base, leaving 14 bases between them. For the CDR3, the DNA is TGTGCCAGCAGTCTAGATCCAGCAGCGAACACTGAAGCTTTCTTT. It is translated as CASSLDPAANTEAFF.

This chain links TRBV19 with TRBJ1-5; TRBD1 is a possible D gene (5 bases). Trimming took off 10 bases at V and 6 bases at J, with 13 bases between the two ends. Germline CDR1 is LNHDA and CDR2 is SQIVND (reference sequence). The CDR3 runs 12 residues. The DNA for the CDR3 is TGTGCCACTCAGGGCGGTATTCAGCCCCAGCATTTT. Residues: CATQGGIQPQHF.

CDR3 residues: CASSSLSGDTQYF. The CDR3 DNA is TGCGCCAGCAGCTCTCTTTCGGGAGATACGCAGTATTTT. This chain joins TRBV5-1 and TRBJ2-3; D unresolved. Germline CDR1 SGHRS, CDR2 YFSETQ. This CDR3 contains 13 residues. Trimming cost V 3 bases and J 5 bases, with 10 bases left between them.

This chain uses TRBV4-2 with TRBJ2-1; 9 bases line up with TRBD1. There are 22 residues in the CDR3. CDR1 LGHNA and CDR2 YNFKEQ come from the germline V gene. Trimming at V came to 2 bases and at J to 2 bases, leaving 22 bases not matched to a gene. The DNA of the CDR3 is TGTGCCAGCAGCCAAACCGGGACAGGGAGTTGGATTTACCCCAGAACCTACAATGAGCAGTTCTTC. Translating gives CASSQTGTGSWIYPRTYNEQFF.

The chain has TRBV10-3 and TRBJ2-7, with 7 bases aligning to TRBD2. CDR1 ENHRY and CDR2 SYGVKD come from the germline V gene. The CDR3 has 15 amino acids. J was trimmed by 2 bases and V by 2 bases; bases with no gene match: 6. CDR3 nucleotides: TGTGCCATCAGTGAGGCGAGGGAGGGGCCCTACGAGCAGTACTTC. This gives the protein CAISEAREGPYEQYF.

J is TRBJ1-5 and V is TRBV2; D is uncertain. V dropped 6 bases and J dropped 1 base, with 7 bases sitting between them. This CDR3 region has 13 residues. Germline V CDR1 and CDR2: SNHLY, FYNNEI. This chain's CDR3 is CASRAQSNQPQHF. The CDR3 DNA is TGTGCCAGCAGGGCTCAAAGCAATCAGCCCCAGCATTTT.

The chain combines TRBV5-1 with TRBJ2-2; D possibly corresponds to TRBD1 (5 bases). The CDR3 is 14 amino acids. Trimming pared 2 bases from V and 4 bases from J, leaving 9 bases between. Per germline, CDR1 SGHRS and CDR2 YFSETQ. The CDR3, as DNA: TGCGCCAGCAGCTTCCTCCAGGGCACCGGGGAGCTGTTTTTT. Amino acids: CASSFLQGTGELFF.

The J gene is TRBJ2-1, the V gene TRBV18, with TRBD1 identical over 7 bases. V lost 5 bases and J lost 9; bases outside the gene matches: 13. CDR1 KGHSH and CDR2 LQKENI come from the germline V gene. The CDR3 has 15 amino acids. CDR3 nucleotide sequence: TGTGCCAGCTCAGCCGACAGGGCCCCGCTTAGTGAGCAGTTCTTC. Its protein product is CASSADRAPLSEQFF.